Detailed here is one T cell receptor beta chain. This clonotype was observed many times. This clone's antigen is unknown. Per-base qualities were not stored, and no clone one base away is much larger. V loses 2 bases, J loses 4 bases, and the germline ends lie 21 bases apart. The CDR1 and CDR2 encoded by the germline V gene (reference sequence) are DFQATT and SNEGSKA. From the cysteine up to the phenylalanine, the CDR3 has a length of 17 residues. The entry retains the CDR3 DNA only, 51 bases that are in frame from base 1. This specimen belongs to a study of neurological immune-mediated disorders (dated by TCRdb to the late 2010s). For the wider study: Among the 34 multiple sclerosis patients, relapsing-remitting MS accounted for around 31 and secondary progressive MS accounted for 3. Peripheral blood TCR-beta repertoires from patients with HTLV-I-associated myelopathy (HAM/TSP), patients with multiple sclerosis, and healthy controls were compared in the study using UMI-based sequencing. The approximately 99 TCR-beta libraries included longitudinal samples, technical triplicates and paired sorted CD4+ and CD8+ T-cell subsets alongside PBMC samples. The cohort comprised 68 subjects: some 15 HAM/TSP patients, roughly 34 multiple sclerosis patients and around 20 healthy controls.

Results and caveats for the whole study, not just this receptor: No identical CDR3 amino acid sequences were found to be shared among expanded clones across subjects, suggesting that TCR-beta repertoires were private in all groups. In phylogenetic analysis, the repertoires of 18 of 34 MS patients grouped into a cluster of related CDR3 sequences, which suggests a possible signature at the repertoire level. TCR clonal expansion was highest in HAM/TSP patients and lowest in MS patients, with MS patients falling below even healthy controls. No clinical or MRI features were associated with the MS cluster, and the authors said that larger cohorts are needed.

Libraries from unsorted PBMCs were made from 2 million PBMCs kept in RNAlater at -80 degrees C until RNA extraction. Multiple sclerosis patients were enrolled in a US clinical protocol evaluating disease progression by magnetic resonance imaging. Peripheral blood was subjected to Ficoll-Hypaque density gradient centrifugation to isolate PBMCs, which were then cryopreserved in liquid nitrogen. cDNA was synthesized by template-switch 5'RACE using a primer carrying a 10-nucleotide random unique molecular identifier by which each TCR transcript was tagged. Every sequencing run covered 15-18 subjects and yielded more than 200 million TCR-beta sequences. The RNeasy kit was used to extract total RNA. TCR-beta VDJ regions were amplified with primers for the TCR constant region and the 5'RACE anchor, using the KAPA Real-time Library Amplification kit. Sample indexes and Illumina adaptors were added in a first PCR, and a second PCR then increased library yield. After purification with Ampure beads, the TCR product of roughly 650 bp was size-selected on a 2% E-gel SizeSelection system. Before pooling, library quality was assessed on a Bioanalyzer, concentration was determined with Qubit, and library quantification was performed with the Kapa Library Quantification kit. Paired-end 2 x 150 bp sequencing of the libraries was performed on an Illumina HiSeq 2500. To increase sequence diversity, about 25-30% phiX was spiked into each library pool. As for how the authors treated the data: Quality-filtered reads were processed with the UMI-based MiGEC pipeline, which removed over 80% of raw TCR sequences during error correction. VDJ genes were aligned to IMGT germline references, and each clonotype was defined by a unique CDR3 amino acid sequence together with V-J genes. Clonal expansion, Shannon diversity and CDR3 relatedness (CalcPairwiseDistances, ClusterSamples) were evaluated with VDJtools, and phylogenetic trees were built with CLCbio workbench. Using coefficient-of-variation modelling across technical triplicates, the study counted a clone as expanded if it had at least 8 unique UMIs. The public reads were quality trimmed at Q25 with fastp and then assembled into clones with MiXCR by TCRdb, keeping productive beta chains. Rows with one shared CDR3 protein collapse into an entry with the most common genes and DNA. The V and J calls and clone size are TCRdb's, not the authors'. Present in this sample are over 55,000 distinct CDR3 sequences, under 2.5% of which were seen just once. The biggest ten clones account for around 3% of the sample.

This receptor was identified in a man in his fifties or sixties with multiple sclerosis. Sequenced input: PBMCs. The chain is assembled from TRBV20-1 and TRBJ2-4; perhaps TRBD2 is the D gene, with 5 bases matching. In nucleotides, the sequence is TGCAGTGCTAGACTAACCCCTTCGACCGGGGAAAAAAACATTCAGTACTTC. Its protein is CSARLTPSTGEKNIQYF.